These 28 T cell receptor beta chains share one sample of origin, sequenced in a study of T cell clonality in common variable immunodeficiency. Data came from immunoSEQ multiplex PCR; TCRdb stores just in-frame clones and leaves some out. Listed for the sample are about 42,000 clones, none seen a single time. Sequencing was performed on peripheral blood mononuclear cells. These receptors all stem from a person aged 18 to 70 in good health.

This clone was observed a few times. Read coverage stops 3 residues before the CDR3 terminus; the germline J gene supplies the remainder. The gene calls are TRBV18 and TRBJ1-2; D unresolved. Germline CDR1 is KGHSH and CDR2 is LQKENI. The CDR3 extends over 16 amino acids. CDR3 bases read: TGTGCCAGCTCACCCCCGACTAGCGGGAGTTCCCACGAC. Its protein is CASSPPTSGSSHD. The whole CDR3 is CASSPPTSGSSHDYTF.

This clone was counted many times. The junction and the germline gene differ at one end; a read error may be behind it. The DNA read from the CDR3 is TGTGCCAGCGGCCAAGATCTTGGCAGGGGAAATCTTAACTATGGC. Amino acid sequence: CASGQDLGRGNLNYG. The whole CDR3 protein reads CASGQDLGRGNLNYGYTF. The V and J genes are TRBV4-2 and TRBJ1-2; possibly TRBD1 for D (6 bases). The read ends 3 residues early relative to the CDR3; the germline J gene fills the gap. Germline V CDR1 and CDR2: LGHNA, YNFKEQ. This CDR3 has 18 amino acids.

At least ten counts were recorded for this clone. Coverage ceases 3 residues before the CDR3 finishes, and the germline J gene fills in the end. This rearrangement joins TRBV28 to TRBJ2-7, with 10 bases fitting TRBD2. V shed 2 bases, J shed 4 bases, and the junction held 2 bases outside the gene matches. CDR3 length equals 14 residues. Germline assignment: CDR1 MDHEN and CDR2 SYDVKM. CDR3: CASSLGTSAYEQYF. The covered CDR3 bases are TGTGCCAGCAGTTTAGGGACTAGCGCGTACGAG.

This clone was detected many times. The CDR3 is cut off 3 residues early in the read; its end comes from the germline J gene. V usage is TRBV20-1 and J usage is TRBJ1-1; TRBD1 aligns across 11 bases. V trimming: 6 bases; J trimming: 1 base; junction bases outside the gene matches: 7. The V gene's germline CDR1 is DFQATT and CDR2 SNEGSKA (reference sequence). This CDR3 contains 15 residues. CDR3 DNA (partial): TGCAGTGCGCGGACAGGGGGCGCCCCGAACACTGAA. This translates into CSARTGGAPNTE. The complete CDR3 protein is CSARTGGAPNTEAFF.

This clone occurred many times. The read gets to within 3 residues of the CDR3 end, and the germline J gene fills in the rest. The chain employs TRBV12-3 or TRBV12-4 and TRBJ2-2; 7 bases match TRBD2. The CDR3 has 15 amino acids. V was clipped by 1 base and J by 8 bases; unmatched bases: 7. The CDR3 bases that were read are TGTGCCAGCAGTTTAGGTAGTAGCGGGCTGGGGGAG. It codes for CASSLGSSGLGE. Given in full, the CDR3 is CASSLGSSGLGELFF.

This clone was observed many times. The CDR3 bases that were read are TGTGCCAGCAGCCCTAGCGGGATCGGTACAGATACG. As protein: CASSPSGIGTDT. The whole CDR3 protein reads CASSPSGIGTDTQYF. This chain connects TRBV5-6 to TRBJ2-3; 9 nucleotides match TRBD2. The missing CDR3 end, 3 residues past where the read stops, is filled in from the germline J gene. V shed 4 bases, J shed 3 bases, and the junction held 6 bases outside the gene matches. The CDR3 totals 15 residues. Germline-derived CDR1 and CDR2 are SGHDT and YYEEEE. The full variable domain, with the rest looked up from reference TRBV5-6 and TRBJ2-3, is DAGVTQSPTHLIKTRGQQVTLRCSPKSGHDTVSWYQQALGQGPQFIFQYYEEEERQRGNFPDRFSGHQFPNYSSELNVNALLLGDSALYLCASSPSGIGTDTQYFGPGTRLTVL.

This clone was counted ten times or more. The CDR3 extends 3 residues past the end of the read, so its final part is completed from the germline J gene. The V and J genes are TRBV19 and TRBJ1-1, with D perhaps matching TRBD1 (6 bases). CDR1 and CDR2 (germline): LNHDA, SQIVND (reference sequence). The CDR3 loop spans 15 amino acids. Between the trimmed V and J ends, which lost 7 bases and 0 bases, there was a span of 15 bases. The sequenced part of the CDR3 DNA is TGTGCCAGTACCCCCCTAGGGGGACTGAACACTGAA. Protein product: CASTPLGGLNTE. The CDR3, in full, reads CASTPLGGLNTEAFF.

Many counts were recorded for this clone. The read is 3 residues too short to cover the CDR3 end, so that end is filled in from the germline J gene. The V call is TRBV20-1, the J call TRBJ2-3; the match to TRBD1 covers 10 bases. The CDR3 sequence is 13 residues long. The germline V gene encodes CDR1 DFQATT and CDR2 SNEGSKA (reference sequence). V was clipped by 3 bases and J by 6 bases; unmatched bases: 3. The CDR3 bases that were read are TGCAGTGCTAGCGGACAGGGGGGCGATACG. Protein: CSASGQGGDT. The whole CDR3 is CSASGQGGDTQYF.

This clone was detected many times. The covered CDR3 bases are TGTGCCAGCAGCCCGAAAGGGCTGGACACCGGGGAG. Residues: CASSPKGLDTGE. The whole CDR3 protein is CASSPKGLDTGELFF. V is TRBV5-4 and J is TRBJ2-2; D gene ambiguous. The read finishes 3 residues shy of the CDR3 end, and the germline J gene is used to complete it. Trimming removed 4 bases at V and 3 bases at J, with 13 bases between. The germline gives CDR1 SGHNT, CDR2 YYREEE (reference sequence). The CDR3 length is 15 residues. Complete variable domain (other parts from reference TRBV5-4 and TRBJ2-2): ETGVTQSPTHLIKTRGQQVTLRCSSQSGHNTVSWYQQALGQGPQFIFQYYREEENGRGNFPPRFSGLQFPNYSSELNVNALELDDSALYLCASSPKGLDTGELFFGEGSRLTVL.

This clone came up many times. The sequence runs out 3 residues before the end of the CDR3; the remainder is reconstructed from the germline J gene. This chain connects TRBV20-1 to TRBJ2-7; D perhaps matches TRBD1 (6 bases). The CDR3 spans 13 residues. In germline, CDR1 is DFQATT, CDR2 SNEGSKA (reference sequence). The V end lost 6 bases, the J end lost 2 bases, and 14 bases lay between the germline ends. The CDR3 bases that were read are TGCAGTGCCAAGGGGGAAGTAGCCTACGAG. Its translation is CSAKGEVAYE. The whole CDR3 is CSAKGEVAYEQYF.

Many counts were recorded for this clone. The read stops 3 residues short of the end of the CDR3; the missing end is completed from the germline J gene. The chain joins TRBV5-6 to TRBJ1-1; possible D gene TRBD1, 5 bases. The V and J ends lost 7 bases and 2 bases respectively, with 15 bases between them. The CDR3 length is 14 residues. The germline V gene has CDR1 SGHDT and CDR2 YYEEEE. CDR3 bases read: TGTGCCAGCTCCCGTGGAGGGGTTAACACTGAA. Its translation: CASSRGGVNTE. The CDR3 reads in full as CASSRGGVNTEAFF.

This clone was seen many times. Sequencing ends 3 residues short of the CDR3 end; the germline J gene provides the rest. The rearrangement links TRBV5-1 to TRBJ2-3; 7 bases agree with TRBD2. The V gene's germline CDR1 is SGHRS and CDR2 YFSETQ. V trimming: 6 bases; J trimming: 3 bases; junction bases outside the gene matches: 16. CDR3 length equals 17 residues. The CDR3 bases that were read are TGCGCCAGCAAAGGAACTAGCGCGGACCGCCAAACAGATACG. It is translated as CASKGTSADRQTDT. The whole CDR3 protein reads CASKGTSADRQTDTQYF.

This clone was counted at least ten times. With the read ending 3 residues before the CDR3 end, the germline J gene is used to fill in that end. The chain has TRBV30 and TRBJ2-1; 8 nucleotides line up with TRBD2. J gave up 6 bases and V 1 base, and 5 bases lay outside the gene matches. The germline V gene encodes CDR1 GTSNPN and CDR2 SVGIG (reference sequence). CDR3 length equals 14 residues. The CDR3 spells CAWSGLAGFNEQFF. CDR3 bases read: TGTGCCTGGAGTGGGCTAGCGGGCTTCAATGAG.

There are many counts of this clone. The CDR3 is cut off 3 residues early in the read; its end comes from the germline J gene. The chain is built from TRBV7-6 and TRBJ2-2, with TRBD2 identical over 8 bases. CDR1 is SGHVS and CDR2 is FNYEAQ in the germline V gene. V dropped 5 bases and J dropped 2; count of bases not matched to a gene: 7. The CDR3 spans 16 residues. The CDR3 spells CASSLRLARNTGELFF. CDR3 bases read: TGTGCCAGCAGCCTCAGACTAGCGCGAAACACCGGGGAG. Full variable domain (missing parts from reference TRBV7-6 and TRBJ2-2): GAGVSQSPRYKVTKRGQDVALRCDPISGHVSLYWYRQALGQGPEFLTYFNYEAQQDKSGLPNDRFSAERPEGSISTLTIQRTEQRDSAMYRCASSLRLARNTGELFFGEGSRLTVL.

The table lists this clone with many counts. A junction boundary mismatches the germline segment, possibly from a read error. The read ends 3 residues shy of where the CDR3 ends; the end is completed using the germline J gene. The V gene is TRBV13, the J gene TRBJ2-7, with D perhaps given as TRBD1 or TRBD2 (5 bases each). The CDR3 extends over 13 amino acids. CDR1 PRHDT and CDR2 FYEKMQ come from the germline V gene (reference sequence). The CDR3 is CASSVGAGSEQYF. Partial CDR3 DNA: TGTGCCAGCAGCGTAGGGGCAGGGAGCGAG.

Many counts were recorded for this clone. The read falls 3 residues short of the CDR3 end, and the missing part is taken from the germline J gene. The chain uses TRBV20-1 and TRBJ1-1; D gene uncertain. V was cut by 2 bases and J by 1 base, with 14 bases left in between. CDR3 length: 15 residues. Germline-derived CDR1 and CDR2 are DFQATT and SNEGSKA (reference sequence). Incomplete CDR3 DNA: TGCAGTGCTAGACCCCCCAGGCGGGGGAACACTGAA. Its protein product is CSARPPRRGNTE. The whole CDR3 sequence reads CSARPPRRGNTEAFF.

This clone was recorded many times. The CDR3 is cut off 3 residues early in the read; its end comes from the germline J gene. The chain joins TRBV2 to TRBJ2-3, with a weak D call TRBD2 (6 bases). This CDR3 is 14 amino acids long. Looked up from germline, CDR1 is SNHLY and CDR2 is FYNNEI. Trimming stripped 4 bases from V and 3 bases from J, with 11 bases between. The sequenced CDR3 bases are TGTGCCAGCAGTGGCGGGGATGGTACAGATACG. It codes for CASSGGDGTDT. The complete CDR3 reads CASSGGDGTDTQYF.

In regard to this clone: The sequence runs out 3 residues before the end of the CDR3; the remainder is reconstructed from the germline J gene. The genes are TRBV5-1 and TRBJ1-1, with D possibly matching TRBD1 (5 bases). The length of the CDR3 is 13 residues. The V gene's germline CDR1 is SGHRS and CDR2 YFSETQ. V lost 7 bases and J lost 3, with 13 bases in between. The part of the CDR3 DNA that was read is TGCGCCAGCCGCCACGGGGGGGACACTGAA. It is translated as CASRHGGDTE. The whole CDR3 reads CASRHGGDTEAFF.

This clone was observed at least ten times. Partial CDR3 DNA: TGTGCCAGCAGCTCCCGGGACAGTGAAAGCTCCTACAATGAG. Translating gives CASSSRDSESSYNE. The full-length CDR3 reads as CASSSRDSESSYNEQFF. The V call is TRBV7-8, the J call TRBJ2-1, with 7 bases aligning to TRBD1. The CDR3 end lies 3 residues beyond the end of the read and is filled in from the germline J gene. The V gene's germline CDR1 is SGHVS and CDR2 FQNEAQ. CDR3 length: 17 residues. V dropped 4 bases and J dropped 0; count of bases not matched to a gene: 9. Supplemented by reference TRBV7-8 and TRBJ2-1, the full variable domain reads GAGVSQSPRYKVAKRGQDVALRCDPISGHVSLFWYQQALGQGPEFLTYFQNEAQLDKSGLPSDRFFAERPEGSVSTLKIQRTQQEDSAVYLCASSSRDSESSYNEQFFGPGTRLTVL.

In this sample, this clone turned up many times. The read falls 3 residues short of the CDR3 end, and the missing part is taken from the germline J gene. This chain links TRBV11-2 with TRBJ2-1, with TRBD2 identical over 13 bases. Trimming at V came to 5 bases and at J to 4 bases, leaving 2 bases not matched to a gene. The CDR3 consists of 15 residues. From germline, CDR1 is SGHAT and CDR2 FQNNGV. The CDR3 loop reads CASSPGLAGYNEQFF. The sequenced part of the CDR3 DNA is TGTGCCAGCAGCCCGGGACTAGCGGGATACAATGAG.

There are many counts of this clone. The read terminates 3 residues ahead of where the CDR3 ends, so the germline J gene completes it. This chain links TRBV29-1 with TRBJ2-1; TRBD1 matches at 7 bases. CDR1 SQVTM and CDR2 ANQGSEA come from the germline V gene. With 6 bases clipped from V and 2 bases from J, the junction kept 7 bases outside the gene matches. The CDR3 contains 14 residues. The sequenced part of the CDR3 DNA is TGCAGCGTCCTACGAGGGGGCCCCTACAATGAG. It yields the protein CSVLRGGPYNE. The CDR3, in full, reads CSVLRGGPYNEQFF.

This clone was detected ten times or more. The read finishes 3 residues shy of the CDR3 end, and the germline J gene is used to complete it. This sequence joins TRBV5-4 and TRBJ2-5; D might be TRBD2 (6 bases). In germline, CDR1 is SGHNT, CDR2 YYREEE (reference sequence). V was shortened by 2 bases and J by 1 base, with 9 bases between the two germline ends. This CDR3 has 14 amino acids. Here the CDR3 reads CASSFRAGQETQYF. CDR3 bases read: TGTGCCAGCAGCTTCAGAGCGGGCCAAGAGACC.

In this sample, this clone turned up many times. CDR3 bases read: TGTGCCAGTAGTAGGTACAGGGAGGTAGGCACTGAA. As protein: CASSRYREVGTE. The full CDR3 reads CASSRYREVGTEAFF. The V call is TRBV19, the J call TRBJ1-1; D is possibly TRBD1 (6 bases). The read is 3 residues too short to cover the CDR3 end, so that end is filled in from the germline J gene. CDR3 size: 15 residues. The ends were cut back, 4 bases at V and 4 bases at J, with 16 bases in the middle. CDR1 is LNHDA, CDR2 SQIVND, per germline (reference sequence).

This clone has a count of ten or more. Coverage ceases 3 residues before the CDR3 finishes, and the germline J gene fills in the end. The chain links TRBV24-1 to TRBJ2-7, with 14 nucleotides matching TRBD2. CDR1 is KGHDR and CDR2 is SFDVKD in the germline V gene. The CDR3 consists of 17 residues. The junction had 6 bases not matched to a gene; V was cut back by 3 bases and J by 3 bases. The sequenced part of the CDR3 DNA is TGTGCCACCAGTGATCACGGAGGGACTAGCGGGAGCTACGAG. Translation: CATSDHGGTSGSYE. The complete CDR3 protein is CATSDHGGTSGSYEQYF.

In this sample, this clone turned up many times. The missing CDR3 end, 3 residues past where the read stops, is filled in from the germline J gene. The rearrangement links TRBV7-2 to TRBJ1-2; no clear D. Germline V gives CDR1 SGHTA, CDR2 FQGNSA. V shed 5 bases and J shed 4 bases, with 11 bases lying between them. CDR3 length: 13 residues. CDR3 sequence: CASSQPAIYGYTF. CDR3 DNA, as far as it was read: TGTGCCAGCAGCCAACCAGCGATCTATGGC.

This clone was recorded many times. The read gets to within 3 residues of the CDR3 end, and the germline J gene fills in the rest. The rearrangement links TRBV9 to TRBJ2-1; 12 bases fit TRBD2. The CDR3 has 16 amino acids. The V and J ends lost 4 bases and 2 bases, in that order; junction bases with no gene match: 4. CDR1 and CDR2 from the germline V gene are SGDLS and YYNGEE. This chain's CDR3 is CASSTRTSGTYNEQFF. The sequenced part of the CDR3 DNA is TGTGCCAGCAGCACGAGGACTAGCGGGACCTACAATGAG.

The sample holds many counts of this clone. CDR3 DNA (partial): TGTGCCAGCAGCTCTGGTGGGGTAGCGGGGACCGGGGAG. Its protein is CASSSGGVAGTGE. In full, the CDR3 is CASSSGGVAGTGELFF. The chain combines TRBV5-4 with TRBJ2-2; 8 nucleotides line up with TRBD2. Coverage ceases 3 residues before the CDR3 finishes, and the germline J gene fills in the end. V lost 3 bases, J lost 5 bases, and 9 bases stayed unmatched. The CDR3 spans 16 residues. Germline V gene data show CDR1 as SGHNT and CDR2 as YYREEE (reference sequence). The full variable domain, in which reference TRBV5-4 and TRBJ2-2 provide the parts outside the CDR3, is ETGVTQSPTHLIKTRGQQVTLRCSSQSGHNTVSWYQQALGQGPQFIFQYYREEENGRGNFPPRFSGLQFPNYSSELNVNALELDDSALYLCASSSGGVAGTGELFFGEGSRLTVL.

This clone has ten or more counts. The CDR3 goes on 3 residues after the read ends, and that part is filled in from the germline J gene. The chain employs TRBV28 and TRBJ2-7; TRBD1 aligns across 8 bases. V shed 6 bases and J 3 bases; nucleotides not matched to a gene: 13. The CDR3 consists of 16 residues. CDR1 and CDR2 (germline): MDHEN, SYDVKM. The CDR3 loop reads CASSLPSTGVSYEQYF. The CDR3 DNA, read in part, is TGTGCCAGCAGCCTCCCCTCGACAGGGGTTAGCTACGAG.